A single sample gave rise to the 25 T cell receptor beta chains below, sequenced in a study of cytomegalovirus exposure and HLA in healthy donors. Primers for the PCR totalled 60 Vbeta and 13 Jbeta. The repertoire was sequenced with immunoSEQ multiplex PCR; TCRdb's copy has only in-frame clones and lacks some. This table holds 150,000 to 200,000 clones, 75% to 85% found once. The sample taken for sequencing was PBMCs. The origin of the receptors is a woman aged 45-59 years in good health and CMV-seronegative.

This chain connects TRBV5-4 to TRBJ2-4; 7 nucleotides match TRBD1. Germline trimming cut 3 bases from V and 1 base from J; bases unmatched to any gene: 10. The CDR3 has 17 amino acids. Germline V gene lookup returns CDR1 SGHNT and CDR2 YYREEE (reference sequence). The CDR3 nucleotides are TGTGCCAGCAGCTCTTCGACAGGGATGTTTGCCAAAAACATTCAGTACTTC. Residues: CASSSSTGMFAKNIQYF.

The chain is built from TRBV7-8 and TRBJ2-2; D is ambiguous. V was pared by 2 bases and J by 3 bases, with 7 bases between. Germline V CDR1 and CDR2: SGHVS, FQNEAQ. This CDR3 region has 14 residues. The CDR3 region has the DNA TGTGCCAGCAGCTTATTTGGGCACACCGGGGAGCTGTTTTTT. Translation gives CASSLFGHTGELFF.

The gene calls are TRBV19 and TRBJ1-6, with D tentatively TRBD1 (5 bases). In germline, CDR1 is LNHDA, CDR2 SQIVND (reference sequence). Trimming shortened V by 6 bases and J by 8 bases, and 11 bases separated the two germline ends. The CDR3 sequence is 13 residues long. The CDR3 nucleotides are TGTGCCAGTAGGCGGGGCTTGGATTCACCCCTCCACTTT. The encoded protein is CASRRGLDSPLHF. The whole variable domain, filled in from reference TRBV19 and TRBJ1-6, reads DGGITQSPKYLFRKEGQNVTLSCEQNLNHDAMYWYRQDPGQGLRLIYYSQIVNDFQKGDIAEGYSVSREKKESFPLTVTSAQKNPTAFYLCASRRGLDSPLHFGNGTRLTVT.

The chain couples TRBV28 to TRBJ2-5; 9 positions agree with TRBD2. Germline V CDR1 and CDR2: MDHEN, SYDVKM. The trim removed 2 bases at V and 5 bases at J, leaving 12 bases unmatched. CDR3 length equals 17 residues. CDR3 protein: CASSLPTSGIGGETQYF. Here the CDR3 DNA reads TGTGCCAGCAGTTTACCGACTAGCGGCATCGGCGGGGAGACCCAGTACTTC.

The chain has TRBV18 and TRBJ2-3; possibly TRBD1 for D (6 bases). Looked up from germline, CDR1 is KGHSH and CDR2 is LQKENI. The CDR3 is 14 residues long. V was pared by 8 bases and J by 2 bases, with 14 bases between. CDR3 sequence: CASRRRTATDTQYF. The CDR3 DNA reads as TGTGCCAGCCGAAGGAGGACAGCCACAGATACGCAGTATTTT. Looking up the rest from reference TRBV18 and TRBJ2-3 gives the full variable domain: NAGVMQNPRHLVRRRGQEARLRCSPMKGHSHVYWYRQLPEEGLKFMVYLQKENIIDESGMPKERFSAEFPKEGPSILRIQQVVRGDSAAYFCASRRRTATDTQYFGPGTRLTVL.

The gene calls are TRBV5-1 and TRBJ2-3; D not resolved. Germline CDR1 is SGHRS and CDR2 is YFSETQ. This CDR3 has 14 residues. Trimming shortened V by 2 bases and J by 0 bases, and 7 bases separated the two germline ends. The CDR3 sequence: CASSFGGSTDTQYF. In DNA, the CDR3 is TGCGCCAGCAGCTTTGGCGGCAGCACAGATACGCAGTATTTT.

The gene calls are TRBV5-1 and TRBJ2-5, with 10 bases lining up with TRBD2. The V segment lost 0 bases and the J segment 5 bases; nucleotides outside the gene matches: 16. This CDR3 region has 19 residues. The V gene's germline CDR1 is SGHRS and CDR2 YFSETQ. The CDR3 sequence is CASSLVVQAGGIRQETQYF. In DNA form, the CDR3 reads TGCGCCAGCAGCTTGGTAGTTCAAGCGGGAGGGATTAGGCAGGAGACCCAGTACTTC.

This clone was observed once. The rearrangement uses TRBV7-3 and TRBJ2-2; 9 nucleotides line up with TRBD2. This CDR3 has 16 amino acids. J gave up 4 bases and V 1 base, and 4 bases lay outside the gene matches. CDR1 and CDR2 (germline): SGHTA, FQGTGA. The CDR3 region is CASSLNPSGITGELFF. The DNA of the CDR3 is TGTGCCAGCAGCTTAAACCCTAGCGGGATCACCGGGGAGCTGTTTTTT.

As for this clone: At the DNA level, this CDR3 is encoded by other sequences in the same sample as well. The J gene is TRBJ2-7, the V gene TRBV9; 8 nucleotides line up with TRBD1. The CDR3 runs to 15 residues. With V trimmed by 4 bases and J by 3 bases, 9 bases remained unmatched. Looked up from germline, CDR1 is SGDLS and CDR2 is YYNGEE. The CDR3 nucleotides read TGTGCCAGCAGCCCTTCGGACAGGGCGATCTACGAGCAGTACTTC. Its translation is CASSPSDRAIYEQYF.

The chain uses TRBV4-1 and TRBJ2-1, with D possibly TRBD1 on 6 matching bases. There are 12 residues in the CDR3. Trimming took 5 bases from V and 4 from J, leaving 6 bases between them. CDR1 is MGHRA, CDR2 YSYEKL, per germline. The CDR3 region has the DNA TGCGCCAGCAGCAGGGGGTACAATGAGCAGTTCTTC. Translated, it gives CASSRGYNEQFF.

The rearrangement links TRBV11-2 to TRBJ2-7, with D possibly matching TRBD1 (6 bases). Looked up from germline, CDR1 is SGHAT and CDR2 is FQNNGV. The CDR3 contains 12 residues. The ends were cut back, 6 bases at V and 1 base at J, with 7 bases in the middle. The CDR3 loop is CASSTGSYEQYF. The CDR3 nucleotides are TGTGCCAGCAGTACAGGGTCCTACGAGCAGTACTTC.

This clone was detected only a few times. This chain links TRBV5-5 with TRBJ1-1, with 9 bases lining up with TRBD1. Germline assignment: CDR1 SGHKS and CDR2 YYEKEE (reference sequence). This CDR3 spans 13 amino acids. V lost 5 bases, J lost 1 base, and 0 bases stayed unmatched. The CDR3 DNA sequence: TGTGCCAGCAGGGGACAGGGGAACACTGAAGCTTTCTTT. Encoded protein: CASRGQGNTEAFF.

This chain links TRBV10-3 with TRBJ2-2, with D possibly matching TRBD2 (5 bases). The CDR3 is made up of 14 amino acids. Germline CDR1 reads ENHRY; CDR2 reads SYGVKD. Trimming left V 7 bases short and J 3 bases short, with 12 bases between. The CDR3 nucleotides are TGTGCCATCAATCGGGGTAGAGACACCGGGGAGCTGTTTTTT. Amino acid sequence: CAINRGRDTGELFF.

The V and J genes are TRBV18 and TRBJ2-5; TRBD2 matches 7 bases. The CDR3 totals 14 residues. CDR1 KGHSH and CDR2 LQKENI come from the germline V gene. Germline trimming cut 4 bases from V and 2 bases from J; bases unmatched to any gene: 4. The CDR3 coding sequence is TGTGCCAGCTCACTGGGAGGGGAACAAGAGACCCAGTACTTC. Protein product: CASSLGGEQETQYF.

The CDR3 protein is CASRRGAGPTGELFF. The CDR3 DNA is TGCGCCAGTCGCCGAGGTGCAGGGCCTACCGGGGAGCTGTTTTTT. The chain links TRBV4-3 to TRBJ2-2; D might be TRBD1 (5 bases). Deletions cut 9 bases from V and 5 bases from J, with 19 bases between. There are 15 residues in the CDR3. Germline V lookup: CDR1 LGHNA, CDR2 YSLEER.

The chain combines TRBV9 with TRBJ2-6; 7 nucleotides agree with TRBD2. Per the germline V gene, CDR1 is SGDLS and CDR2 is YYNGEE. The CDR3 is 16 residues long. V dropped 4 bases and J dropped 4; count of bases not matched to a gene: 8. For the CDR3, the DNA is TGTGCCAGCAGCCTTCGGGGGGATTACGGGGCCAACGTCCTGACTTTC. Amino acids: CASSLRGDYGANVLTF.

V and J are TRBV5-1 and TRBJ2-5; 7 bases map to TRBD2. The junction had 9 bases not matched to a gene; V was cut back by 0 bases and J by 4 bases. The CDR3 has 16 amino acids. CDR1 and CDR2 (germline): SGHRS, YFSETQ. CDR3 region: CASSLVAGEGVETQYF. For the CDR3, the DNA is TGCGCCAGCAGCTTGGTTGCGGGGGAAGGGGTAGAGACCCAGTACTTC. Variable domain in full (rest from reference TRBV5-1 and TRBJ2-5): KAGVTQTPRYLIKTRGQQVTLSCSPISGHRSVSWYQQTPGQGLQFLFEYFSETQRNKGNFPGRFSGRQFSNSRSEMNVSTLELGDSALYLCASSLVAGEGVETQYFGPGTRLLVL.

CDR3 amino acids: CASSIKGGQEAFF. In DNA, the CDR3 is TGTGCCAGCAGCATCAAAGGGGGACAGGAAGCTTTCTTT. This chain links TRBV11-3 with TRBJ1-1, with TRBD1 identical over 7 bases. CDR1 SGHNT and CDR2 YENEEA come from the germline V gene. The CDR3 spans 13 residues. With 5 bases clipped from V and 8 bases from J, the junction kept 8 bases outside the gene matches.

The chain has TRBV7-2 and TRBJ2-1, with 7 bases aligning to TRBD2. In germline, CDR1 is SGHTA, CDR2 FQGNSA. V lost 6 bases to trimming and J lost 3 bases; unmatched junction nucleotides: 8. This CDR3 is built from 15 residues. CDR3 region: CASSSSGANYNEQFF. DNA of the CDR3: TGTGCCAGCAGTTCAAGCGGGGCCAACTACAATGAGCAGTTCTTC.

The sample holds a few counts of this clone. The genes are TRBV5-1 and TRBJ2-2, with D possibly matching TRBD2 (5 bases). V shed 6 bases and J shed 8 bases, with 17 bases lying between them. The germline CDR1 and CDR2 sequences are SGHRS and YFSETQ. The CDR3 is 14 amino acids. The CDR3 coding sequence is TGCGCCAGCAACGGACTCCAATGGGGAGGGGAGCTGTTTTTT. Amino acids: CASNGLQWGGELFF.

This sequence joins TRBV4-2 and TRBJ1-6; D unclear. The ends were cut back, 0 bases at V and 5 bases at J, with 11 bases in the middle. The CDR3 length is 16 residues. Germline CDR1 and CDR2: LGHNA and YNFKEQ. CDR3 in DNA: TGTGCCAGCAGCCAAGATAGGGAGACCCATAATTCACCCCTCCACTTT. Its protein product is CASSQDRETHNSPLHF.

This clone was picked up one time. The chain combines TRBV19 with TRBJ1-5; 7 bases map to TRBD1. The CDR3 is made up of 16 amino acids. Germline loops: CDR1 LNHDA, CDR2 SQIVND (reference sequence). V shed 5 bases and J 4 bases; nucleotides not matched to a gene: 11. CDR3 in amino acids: CASSLQRQGLNQPQHF. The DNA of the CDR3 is TGTGCCAGTAGTCTGCAAAGACAGGGTCTAAATCAGCCCCAGCATTTT.

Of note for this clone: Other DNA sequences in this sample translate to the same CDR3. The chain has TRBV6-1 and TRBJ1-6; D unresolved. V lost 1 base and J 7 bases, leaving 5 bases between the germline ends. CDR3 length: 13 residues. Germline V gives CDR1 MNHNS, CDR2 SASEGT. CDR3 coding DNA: TGTGCCAGCAGTGAAGTCAAAAATTCACCCCTCCACTTT. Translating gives CASSEVKNSPLHF.

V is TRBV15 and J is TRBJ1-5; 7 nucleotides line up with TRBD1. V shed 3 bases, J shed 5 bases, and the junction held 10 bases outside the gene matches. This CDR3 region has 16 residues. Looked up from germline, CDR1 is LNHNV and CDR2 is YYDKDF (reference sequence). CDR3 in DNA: TGTGCCACCAGCAGGCCCGACAGGGCTACGGATCAGCCCCAGCATTTT. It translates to CATSRPDRATDQPQHF.

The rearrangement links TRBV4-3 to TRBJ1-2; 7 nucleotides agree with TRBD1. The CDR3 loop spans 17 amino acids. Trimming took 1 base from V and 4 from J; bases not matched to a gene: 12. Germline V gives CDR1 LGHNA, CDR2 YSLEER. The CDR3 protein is CASSQAKTGTELYGYTF. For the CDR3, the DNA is TGCGCCAGCAGCCAAGCAAAAACCGGGACAGAGCTCTATGGCTACACCTTC.